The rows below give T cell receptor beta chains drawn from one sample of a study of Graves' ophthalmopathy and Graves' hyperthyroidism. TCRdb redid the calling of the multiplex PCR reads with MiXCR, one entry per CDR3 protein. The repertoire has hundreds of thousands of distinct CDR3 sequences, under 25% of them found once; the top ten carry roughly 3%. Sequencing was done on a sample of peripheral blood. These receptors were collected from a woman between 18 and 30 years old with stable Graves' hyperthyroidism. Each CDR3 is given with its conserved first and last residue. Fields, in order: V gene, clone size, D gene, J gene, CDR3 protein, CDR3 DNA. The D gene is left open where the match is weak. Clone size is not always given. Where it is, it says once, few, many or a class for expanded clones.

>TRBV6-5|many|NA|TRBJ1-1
CASSYGRDTEAFF
TGTGCCAGCAGTTACGGGCGGGACACTGAAGCTTTCTTT
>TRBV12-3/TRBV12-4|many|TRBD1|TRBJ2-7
CASSSDRGRLYF
TGTGCCAGCAGTTCTGACAGGGGGCGGTTGTACTTC
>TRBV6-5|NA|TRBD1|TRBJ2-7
CASSYLQGARRVYEQYF
TGTGCCAGCAGTTACCTACAGGGGGCCCGAAGGGTCTACGAGCAGTACTTC
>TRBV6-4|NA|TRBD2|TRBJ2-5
CASRTPAGGPETQYF
TGTGCCAGCAGGACCCCTGCGGGGGGGCCAGAGACCCAGTACTTC
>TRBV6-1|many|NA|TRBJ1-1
CASLPHGPTNTEAFF
TGTGCCAGCCTGCCCCATGGGCCCACGAACACTGAAGCTTTCTTT
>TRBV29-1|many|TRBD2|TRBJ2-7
CSVGGLANWEQYF
TGCAGCGTTGGAGGACTAGCGAATTGGGAGCAGTACTTC
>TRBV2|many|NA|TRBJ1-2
CASSEGGAGDFDGYTF
TGTGCCAGCAGTGAAGGTGGGGCAGGGGACTTCGATGGCTACACCTTC
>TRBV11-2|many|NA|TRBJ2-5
CASSSKDSPQRSQYF
TGTGCCAGCAGCTCGAAGGACAGTCCCCAGCGGTCCCAGTACTTC
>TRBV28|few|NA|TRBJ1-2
CASSPTDSYGYTF
TGTGCCAGCAGTCCGACAGACTCCTATGGCTACACCTTC
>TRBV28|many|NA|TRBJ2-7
CASSRDTGYEQYF
TGTGCCAGCAGTCGCGACACGGGCTACGAGCAGTACTTC
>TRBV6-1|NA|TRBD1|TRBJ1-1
CASSPGQDWTEAFF
TGTGCCAGCAGCCCGGGACAGGATTGGACTGAAGCTTTCTTT
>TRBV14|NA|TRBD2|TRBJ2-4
CASSQGSAGAAKNIKYF
TGTGCCAGCAGCCAAGGCTCAGCGGGAGCGGCCAAAAACATTAAGTACTTC
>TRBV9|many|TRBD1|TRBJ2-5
CASSARTGERTQYF
TGTGCCAGCAGCGCCCGGACAGGGGAGAGGACCCAGTACTTC